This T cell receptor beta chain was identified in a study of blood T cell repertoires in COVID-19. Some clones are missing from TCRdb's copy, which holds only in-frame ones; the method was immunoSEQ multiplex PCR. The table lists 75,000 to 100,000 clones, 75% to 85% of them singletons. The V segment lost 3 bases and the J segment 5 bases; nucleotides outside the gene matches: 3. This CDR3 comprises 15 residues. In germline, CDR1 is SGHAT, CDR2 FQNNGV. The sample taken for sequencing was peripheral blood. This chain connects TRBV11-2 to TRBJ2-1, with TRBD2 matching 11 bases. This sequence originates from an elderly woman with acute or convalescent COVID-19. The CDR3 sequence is CASSLTSGTNNEQFF. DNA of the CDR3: TGTGCCAGCAGCTTGACTAGCGGGACTAACAATGAGCAGTTCTTC.